These 22 T cell receptor beta chains came from one sample sequenced in a study of CD8 T cells in ankylosing spondylitis. Their antigen targets remain unknown. TCRdb re-analysed the 5' RACE reads in MiXCR, keeping a single row per CDR3 protein. Seen here are approximately 300,000 distinct CDR3 sequences, around 7.6% observed once, and the top ten hold approximately 15%. The study, taken as a whole, reports: Ankylosing spondylitis blood seemed to carry a telltale TCR beta motif made of about 8 highly homologous variants.

Material: blood, either unsorted or a sorted T cell fraction (not recorded which). Receptors originate from a male donor with ankylosing spondylitis.

This clonotype has more than one count but fewer than ten. The J gene is TRBJ2-7, the V gene TRBV27, with a weak D call TRBD2 (6 bases). This CDR3 is built from 13 residues. V lost 6 bases and J 0 bases, leaving 9 bases between the germline ends. Germline CDR1 MNHEY, CDR2 SMNVEV (reference sequence). CDR3 nucleotides: TGTGCCAGCAGGGAGGGCCTCTCCTACGAGCAGTACTTC. Its translation is CASREGLSYEQYF.

V and J are TRBV20-1 and TRBJ2-4, with 8 bases identical to TRBD2. V shed 7 bases, J shed 7 bases, and the junction held 9 bases outside the gene matches. Germline CDR1 DFQATT, CDR2 SNEGSKA (reference sequence). CDR3 size: 13 residues. CDR3 DNA: TGCAGTGACACGGGACTAGGCACGAACATTCAGTACTTC. Its translation is CSDTGLGTNIQYF.

The sample holds many counts of this clonotype. The chain couples TRBV29-1 to TRBJ2-1, with 8 bases fitting TRBD2. Germline V CDR1 and CDR2: SQVTM, ANQGSEA. The V gene end was trimmed by 8 bases and the J gene end by 9 bases; junction bases not matched to a gene: 15. The CDR3 covers 14 residues. Written as DNA, the CDR3 is TGCAGCAGCAGAATAAGCGGGAGAAGCGTTGAGCAGTTCTTC. This gives the protein CSSRISGRSVEQFF.

This clonotype was observed at least ten times. The chain has TRBV12-3 or TRBV12-4 and TRBJ1-4; a possible D gene is TRBD1 (6 bases). Trimming shortened V by 5 bases and J by 8 bases, and 15 bases separated the two germline ends. This CDR3 has 14 residues. The CDR3 loop reads CASSPTGLEEKLFF. CDR3 coding DNA: TGTGCCAGCAGTCCCACAGGGTTGGAGGAAAAACTGTTTTTT.

This clonotype appeared a few times. The gene calls are TRBV20-1 and TRBJ2-3, with 8 bases identical to TRBD2. Germline assignment: CDR1 DFQATT and CDR2 SNEGSKA (reference sequence). The junction had 5 bases not matched to a gene; V was cut back by 6 bases and J by 0 bases. The CDR3 length is 14 residues. CDR3 sequence (DNA): TGCAGTGCAATTACTAGCGGCAGCACAGATACGCAGTATTTT. It specifies CSAITSGSTDTQYF.

Comments on this clonotype: One end of the junction does not line up with germline, which may come from a read error. J is TRBJ2-1 and V is TRBV3-1; TRBD2 agrees at 12 bases. The length of the CDR3 is 19 residues. CDR1 is LGHDT, CDR2 YNNKEL, per germline (reference sequence). For the CDR3, the DNA is TGTGCCTGCAGCCAAGAGGTGCGGACTAGCGGGAACATCTACAATGAGCAGTTCTTC. Its translation: CACSQEVRTSGNIYNEQFF.

The chain combines TRBV12-3 or TRBV12-4 with TRBJ2-5; 7 bases match TRBD2. The CDR3 loop spans 15 amino acids. The V and J ends lost 4 bases and 5 bases, in that order; junction bases with no gene match: 10. This CDR3 is CASSYDALAAETQYF. CDR3 coding DNA: TGTGCCAGCAGTTATGACGCTCTAGCGGCGGAGACCCAGTACTTC.

This clonotype was observed a handful of times. The J gene is TRBJ2-7, the V gene TRBV29-1; a possible D gene is TRBD2 (6 bases). Deletions cut 4 bases from V and 2 bases from J, with 6 bases between. Looked up from germline, CDR1 is SQVTM and CDR2 is ANQGSEA. The CDR3 spans 11 residues. The DNA for the CDR3 is TGCAGCGTTGGGGGGGCCTACGAGCAGTACTTC. This gives the protein CSVGGAYEQYF.

This clonotype was detected only a few times. This rearrangement joins TRBV29-1 to TRBJ2-5; D possibly corresponds to TRBD2 (5 bases). Germline V gene lookup returns CDR1 SQVTM and CDR2 ANQGSEA. V lost 7 bases, J lost 5 bases, and 17 bases lay in between. This CDR3 has 13 amino acids. CDR3 nucleotide sequence: TGCAGCGAGAGTAGGGATCGCGGGGAGACCCAGTACTTC. This gives the protein CSESRDRGETQYF.

The chain joins TRBV15 to TRBJ2-3, with 9 bases identical to TRBD2. The CDR3 has 16 residues. Trimming at V came to 3 bases and at J to 1 base, leaving 5 bases not matched to a gene. Germline V lookup: CDR1 LNHNV, CDR2 YYDKDF (reference sequence). CDR3 residues: CATSSTIAGGTDTQYF. As DNA, the CDR3 is TGTGCCACCAGCAGTACGATAGCGGGGGGCACAGATACGCAGTATTTT.

This clonotype was counted at least ten times. V and J are TRBV7-8 and TRBJ1-1; D is perhaps TRBD1 (5 bases). The V end lost 1 base, the J end lost 1 base, and 13 bases lay between the germline ends. The CDR3 loop spans 16 amino acids. Germline V gives CDR1 SGHVS, CDR2 FQNEAQ. The CDR3 loop reads CASSLGGRAENTEAFF. For the CDR3, the DNA is TGTGCCAGCAGCTTAGGGGGGAGGGCAGAGAACACTGAAGCTTTCTTT.

This chain uses TRBV7-9 with TRBJ2-7; the D call may be TRBD1 or TRBD2 (5 bases each). V lost 5 bases to trimming and J lost 6 bases, with 17 bases between them. Germline V gene lookup returns CDR1 SEHNR and CDR2 FQNEAQ (reference sequence). CDR3 size: 14 residues. CDR3 residues: CASSARVGRGEQYF. CDR3 sequence (DNA): TGTGCCAGCAGCGCCAGGGTGGGACGAGGCGAGCAGTACTTC.

J is TRBJ2-1 and V is TRBV4-1, with D maybe TRBD2 (5 bases). The CDR3 length is 15 residues. Trimming removed 1 base from V and 3 bases from J, with 10 bases in between. CDR1 is MGHRA and CDR2 is YSYEKL in the germline V gene. For the CDR3, the DNA is TGCGCCAGCAGCCAAGCCCCCGGACTCTACAATGAGCAGTTCTTC. Protein: CASSQAPGLYNEQFF.

This clonotype was picked up many times. The gene calls are TRBV3-1 and TRBJ1-3; 7 nucleotides agree with TRBD1. The CDR3 totals 18 residues. V was clipped by 3 bases and J by 2 bases; unmatched bases: 13. Germline V gene lookup returns CDR1 LGHDT and CDR2 YNNKEL (reference sequence). CDR3 loop: CASSQGTEVPGPGNTIYF. The CDR3 DNA reads as TGTGCCAGCAGCCAGGGGACAGAGGTTCCAGGGCCTGGAAACACCATATATTTT.

This chain joins TRBV7-9 and TRBJ1-1; 10 nucleotides line up with TRBD1. From germline, CDR1 is SEHNR and CDR2 FQNEAQ (reference sequence). This CDR3 contains 16 residues. V lost 5 bases and J lost 4; bases outside the gene matches: 10. CDR3 protein: CASSLRTGGISTEAFF. The DNA for the CDR3 is TGTGCCAGCAGCCTGCGGACAGGGGGGATAAGCACTGAAGCTTTCTTT.

This clonotype was detected only a few times. The chain recombines TRBV6-5 with TRBJ2-3, with a weak D call TRBD1 (6 bases). With 3 bases removed from V and 2 bases from J, the gap between germline ends came to 12 bases. The CDR3 spans 15 residues. From germline, CDR1 is MNHEY and CDR2 SVGAGI. DNA of the CDR3: TGTGCCAGCAGTTATTCGGACAGCTCCACAGATACGCAGTATTTT. It codes for CASSYSDSSTDTQYF.

The sample holds many counts of this clonotype. V is TRBV12-3 or TRBV12-4 and J is TRBJ2-4; D not certain. Trimming shortened V by 4 bases and J by 2 bases, and 9 bases separated the two germline ends. The CDR3 sequence is 14 residues long. CDR3 residues: CASSYTASKNIQYF. The CDR3 DNA reads TGTGCCAGCAGTTACACAGCGTCCAAAAACATTCAGTACTTC.

The genes are TRBV20-1 and TRBJ2-3; D not certain. V dropped 5 bases and J dropped 6 bases, with 30 bases sitting between them. The CDR3 is 18 amino acids. Germline CDR1 is DFQATT and CDR2 is SNEGSKA (reference sequence). The CDR3 DNA reads TGCAGTGCTGACCCTGGTGGCCATTCTGGTCCCGCCCGGGATACGCAGTATTTT. Amino acid sequence: CSADPGGHSGPARDTQYF.

The chain is built from TRBV7-2 and TRBJ2-5; TRBD2 agrees at 10 bases. V dropped 5 bases and J dropped 4; count of bases not matched to a gene: 13. Germline values: CDR1 SGHTA, CDR2 FQGNSA. The CDR3 is 17 amino acids. This CDR3 is CASSPRRLAGVVETQYF. The CDR3 DNA sequence: TGTGCCAGCAGCCCCAGGAGGCTAGCGGGAGTTGTAGAGACCCAGTACTTC.

This clonotype has ten or more counts. V is TRBV2 and J is TRBJ2-1, with 8 bases lining up with TRBD1. Germline values: CDR1 SNHLY, CDR2 FYNNEI. This CDR3 comprises 16 residues. V was clipped by 6 bases and J by 0 bases; unmatched bases: 7. The CDR3 loop is CASRGWTGSSYNEQFF. Here the CDR3 DNA reads TGTGCCAGCAGGGGATGGACAGGGAGCTCCTACAATGAGCAGTTCTTC.

Only a few counts were recorded for this clonotype. V and J are TRBV11-1 and TRBJ1-4; D is ambiguous. The CDR3 spans 15 residues. Germline lookup yields CDR1 SGHAT and CDR2 FQDESV (reference sequence). Between the trimmed V and J ends, which lost 4 bases and 7 bases, there was a span of 16 bases. The CDR3 region has the DNA TGTGCCAGCAGCTCGGAGGACCTCTGGGGTGAAAAACTGTTTTTT. Encoded protein: CASSSEDLWGEKLFF.

This clonotype has a handful of counts. The chain links TRBV20-1 to TRBJ2-7; TRBD2 might be the D (6 bases). Germline lookup yields CDR1 DFQATT and CDR2 SNEGSKA (reference sequence). The V end was cut by 1 base, the J end by 1 base, with 14 bases between. CDR3 length equals 15 residues. CDR3 coding DNA: TGCAGTGCTAGAGGCCGGGACTGGTCGTCCTACGAGCAGTACTTC. As protein: CSARGRDWSSYEQYF.